This T cell receptor (beta chain) was sequenced during a study of T-cell reconstitution after alpha-beta-depleted transplantation in children. This clonotype was counted between two and nine times. The V gene end was trimmed by 1 base and the J gene end by 2 bases; junction bases not matched to a gene: 6. The germline V gene encodes CDR1 KGHDR and CDR2 SFDVKD. This CDR3 contains 18 residues. Unique molecular identifiers were used in preparing the TCRbeta library. TCRdb called the PCR reads again in MiXCR, with one record for every CDR3 protein. The sample consists of some 500,000 distinct CDR3 sequences, about 31% of them appearing once.

The sequence was collected from a human donor who donated a stem cell graft to a child with aplastic anemia. This chain connects TRBV24-1 to TRBJ2-3, with TRBD2 matching over 12 bases. Sequencing used PBMCs from the stem cell graft donor, obtained from the stem cell graft. The CDR3 loop is CATSDFGLAGGFTDTQYF. Written as DNA, the CDR3 is TGTGCCACCAGTGATTTTGGGCTAGCGGGAGGGTTCACAGATACGCAGTATTTT.